The rows below give T cell receptor beta chains drawn from one sample of a study of cytomegalovirus exposure and HLA in healthy donors. TCRdb keeps only in-frame clones here, not all; method: immunoSEQ multiplex PCR. This sample's table reports about 55,000 clones. Sample: PBMCs. The receptors come from a woman aged 60-75 years in good health and CMV-seropositive. Each CDR3 is given with its conserved first and last residue. Each record gives: clone size, D gene, V gene, J gene, CDR3 DNA, CDR3 protein. A D gene is named only where the DNA matches it firmly. The size of a clone is reported for some rows only, either as once, few or many, or as a class for expanded clones.

clone_size: medium-sized
d_call: NA
v_call: TRBV15
j_call: TRBJ1-4
cdr3_nt: TGTGCCACCAGCAGAGAAATAGCTGCAACTAATGAAAAACTGTTTTTT
cdr3_aa: CATSREIAATNEKLFF

clone_size: NA
d_call: TRBD1
v_call: TRBV27
j_call: TRBJ2-1
cdr3_nt: TGTGCCAGCACCGCATTCCCCGGGACAGGGGACAATGAGCAGTTCTTC
cdr3_aa: CASTAFPGTGDNEQFF

clone_size: NA
d_call: TRBD2
v_call: TRBV7-2
j_call: TRBJ2-7
cdr3_nt: TGTGCCAGCAGCCGCAGACTAGCGGACTACGAGCAGTACTTC
cdr3_aa: CASSRRLADYEQYF

clone_size: NA
d_call: NA
v_call: TRBV10-3
j_call: TRBJ2-7
cdr3_nt: TGTGCCATCCAAGGGGGTACCTACGAGCAGTACTTC
cdr3_aa: CAIQGGTYEQYF

clone_size: NA
d_call: NA
v_call: TRBV5-1
j_call: TRBJ1-5
cdr3_nt: TGCGCCAGCAGCTTGGCTCCGGGAATGAACCAGCCCCAGCATTTT
cdr3_aa: CASSLAPGMNQPQHF

clone_size: NA
d_call: NA
v_call: TRBV6-1
j_call: TRBJ1-1
cdr3_nt: TGTGCCAGCCGTACAGGGCTCGGGAACACTGAAGCTTTCTTT
cdr3_aa: CASRTGLGNTEAFF

clone_size: NA
d_call: TRBD1
v_call: TRBV10-2
j_call: TRBJ1-5
cdr3_nt: TGCGCCAGTCGGGACAGGGCCCCCCCCCAGCCCCAGCATTTT
cdr3_aa: CASRDRAPPQPQHF

clone_size: NA
d_call: TRBD2
v_call: TRBV18
j_call: TRBJ2-3
cdr3_nt: TGTGCCAGCTCACCCGGACTAGCGGGGGGGCTTGATACGCAGTATTTT
cdr3_aa: CASSPGLAGGLDTQYF

clone_size: NA
d_call: TRBD2
v_call: TRBV6-5
j_call: TRBJ2-1
cdr3_nt: TGTGCCAGCAGTTACCGGGGCGGGGGGGCCTACAATGAGCAGTTCTTC
cdr3_aa: CASSYRGGGAYNEQFF

clone_size: NA
d_call: NA
v_call: TRBV12-2
j_call: TRBJ1-4
cdr3_nt: TGTGCAAGTCGCACACCGGACAGGGTAAATGAAAAACTGTTTTTT
cdr3_aa: CASRTPDRVNEKLFF

clone_size: NA
d_call: TRBD1
v_call: TRBV5-5
j_call: TRBJ2-7
cdr3_nt: TGTGCCAGCAGCCCGACAGGGGGCTCAGGCTCCTACGAGCAGTACTTC
cdr3_aa: CASSPTGGSGSYEQYF

clone_size: NA
d_call: TRBD1
v_call: TRBV6-1
j_call: TRBJ1-5
cdr3_nt: TGTGCCAGCAGTGTTTGGGGACAGGGAGGAAATCAGCCCCAGCATTTT
cdr3_aa: CASSVWGQGGNQPQHF

clone_size: NA
d_call: NA
v_call: TRBV4-3
j_call: TRBJ1-6
cdr3_nt: TGCGCCAGCAGCCAAGAAAATCCCAGTAATAATTCACCCCTCCACTTT
cdr3_aa: CASSQENPSNNSPLHF

clone_size: NA
d_call: TRBD1
v_call: TRBV28
j_call: TRBJ1-2
cdr3_nt: TGTGCCAGCAGTTCGCCAGGGGGTGCGAACTATGGCTACACCTTC
cdr3_aa: CASSSPGGANYGYTF

clone_size: NA
d_call: NA
v_call: TRBV5-4
j_call: TRBJ2-2
cdr3_nt: TGTGCCAGCAGCGCCTACTACACCGGGGAGCTGTTTTTT
cdr3_aa: CASSAYYTGELFF

clone_size: NA
d_call: NA
v_call: TRBV4-3
j_call: TRBJ2-6
cdr3_nt: TGCGCCAGCAGCCAAGACCATCAGGGTAAAGGGGCCAACGTCCTGACTTTC
cdr3_aa: CASSQDHQGKGANVLTF

clone_size: NA
d_call: NA
v_call: TRBV6-5
j_call: TRBJ2-7
cdr3_nt: TGTGCCAGCAGATTCCGGAGGGGTAATGGCGAGCAGTACTTC
cdr3_aa: CASRFRRGNGEQYF

clone_size: NA
d_call: TRBD1
v_call: TRBV7-2
j_call: TRBJ1-4
cdr3_nt: TGTGCCAGCAGCGAGGGACAGGGAAGAGAAAAACTGTTTTTT
cdr3_aa: CASSEGQGREKLFF

clone_size: NA
d_call: TRBD1
v_call: TRBV7-8
j_call: TRBJ1-3
cdr3_nt: TGTGCCAGCAGCTTAGCGAGGCAGGGGGCCCCTGGAAACACCATATATTTT
cdr3_aa: CASSLARQGAPGNTIYF

clone_size: NA
d_call: NA
v_call: TRBV14
j_call: TRBJ1-1
cdr3_nt: TGTGCCAGCAGCGGCAGGGGTAGTTACACTGAAGCTTTCTTT
cdr3_aa: CASSGRGSYTEAFF

clone_size: NA
d_call: TRBD1
v_call: TRBV28
j_call: TRBJ1-2
cdr3_nt: TGTGCCAGCAGTCCCCCCGCGGGAGGGGGCGCCTATGGCTACACCTTC
cdr3_aa: CASSPPAGGGAYGYTF

clone_size: NA
d_call: NA
v_call: TRBV29-1
j_call: TRBJ1-5
cdr3_nt: TGCAGCGTCCAACAGGGAACCACCAATCAGCCCCAGCATTTT
cdr3_aa: CSVQQGTTNQPQHF

clone_size: NA
d_call: TRBD1
v_call: TRBV7-6
j_call: TRBJ2-7
cdr3_nt: TGTGCCAGCAGCTCGAAGGGGCAGGGGGCTTACGAGCAGTACTTC
cdr3_aa: CASSSKGQGAYEQYF

clone_size: NA
d_call: NA
v_call: TRBV7-2
j_call: TRBJ2-7
cdr3_nt: TGTGCCAGCAGCTTAGACAGGGCGCTCGAGCAGTACTTC
cdr3_aa: CASSLDRALEQYF

clone_size: NA
d_call: NA
v_call: TRBV7-9
j_call: TRBJ1-6
cdr3_nt: TGTGCCAGCAGCCCCCAGGCTGACTCACCCCTCCACTTT
cdr3_aa: CASSPQADSPLHF

clone_size: NA
d_call: TRBD2
v_call: TRBV5-1
j_call: TRBJ2-7
cdr3_nt: TGCGCCAGCAGCTCCAGACTAGCGGCCCTCACCTACGAGCAGTACTTC
cdr3_aa: CASSSRLAALTYEQYF

clone_size: NA
d_call: NA
v_call: TRBV7-2
j_call: TRBJ2-5
cdr3_nt: TGTGCCAGCAGCTTAGGCGTGACCCAGTACTTC
cdr3_aa: CASSLGVTQYF